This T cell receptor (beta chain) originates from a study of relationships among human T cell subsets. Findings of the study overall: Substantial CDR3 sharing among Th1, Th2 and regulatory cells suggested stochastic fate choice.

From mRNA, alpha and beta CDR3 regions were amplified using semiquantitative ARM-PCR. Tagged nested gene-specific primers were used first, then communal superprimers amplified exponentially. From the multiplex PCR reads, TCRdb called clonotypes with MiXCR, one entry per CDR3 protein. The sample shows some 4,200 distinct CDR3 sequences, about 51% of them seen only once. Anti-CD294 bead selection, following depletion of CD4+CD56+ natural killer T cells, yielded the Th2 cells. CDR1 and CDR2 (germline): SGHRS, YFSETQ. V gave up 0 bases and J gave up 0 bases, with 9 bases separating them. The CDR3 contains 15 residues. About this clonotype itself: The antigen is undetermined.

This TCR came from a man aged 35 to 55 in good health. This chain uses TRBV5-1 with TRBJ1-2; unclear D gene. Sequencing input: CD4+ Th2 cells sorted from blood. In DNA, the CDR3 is TGCGCCAGCAGCTTGGCAGACGTATCTAACTATGGCTACACCTTC. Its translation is CASSLADVSNYGYTF.